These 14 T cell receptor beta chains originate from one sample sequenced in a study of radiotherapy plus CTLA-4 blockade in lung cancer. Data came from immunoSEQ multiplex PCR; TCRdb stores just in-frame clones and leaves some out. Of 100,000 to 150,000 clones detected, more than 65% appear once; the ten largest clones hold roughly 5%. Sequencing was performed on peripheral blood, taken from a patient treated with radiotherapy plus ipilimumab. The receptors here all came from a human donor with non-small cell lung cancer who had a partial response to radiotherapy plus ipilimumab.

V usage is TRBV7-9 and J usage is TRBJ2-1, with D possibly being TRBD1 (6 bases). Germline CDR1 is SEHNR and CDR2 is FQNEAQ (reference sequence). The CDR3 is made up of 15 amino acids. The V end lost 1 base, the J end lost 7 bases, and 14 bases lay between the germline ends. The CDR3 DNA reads TGTGCCAGCAGCTTAGGACAGGCCCTACGAAATGAGCAGTTCTTC. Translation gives CASSLGQALRNEQFF.

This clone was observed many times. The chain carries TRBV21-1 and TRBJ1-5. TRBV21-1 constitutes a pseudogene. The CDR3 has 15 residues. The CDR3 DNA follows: TGTGCCAGCAGCACTGCGGATTATAGCAATCAGCCCCAGCATTTT. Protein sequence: CASSTADYSNQPQHF.

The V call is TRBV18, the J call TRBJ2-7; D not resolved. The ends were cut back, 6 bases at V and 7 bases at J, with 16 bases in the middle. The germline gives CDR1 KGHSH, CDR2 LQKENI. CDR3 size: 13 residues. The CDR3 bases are TGTGCCAGCTCCCGGAGCGTCGAGACGGAGCAGTACTTC. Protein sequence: CASSRSVETEQYF.

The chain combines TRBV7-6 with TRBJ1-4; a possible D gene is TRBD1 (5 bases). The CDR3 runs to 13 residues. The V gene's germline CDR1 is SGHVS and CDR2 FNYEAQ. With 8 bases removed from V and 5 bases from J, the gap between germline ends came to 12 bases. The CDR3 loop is CASRRGENEKLFF. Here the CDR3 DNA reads TGTGCCAGCCGCCGGGGGGAGAATGAAAAACTGTTTTTT.

The CDR3 protein is CASTLRLAGTDTQYF. The CDR3 coding sequence is TGTGCCAGTACCCTTAGGCTAGCGGGCACAGATACGCAGTATTTT. The rearrangement links TRBV19 to TRBJ2-3, with 7 positions matching TRBD2. Germline V lookup: CDR1 LNHDA, CDR2 SQIVND (reference sequence). Unmatched junction bases numbered 8, after V lost 7 bases and J lost 1 base. This CDR3 contains 15 residues. Full variable domain (outside the CDR3, taken from reference TRBV19 and TRBJ2-3): DGGITQSPKYLFRKEGQNVTLSCEQNLNHDAMYWYRQDPGQGLRLIYYSQIVNDFQKGDIAEGYSVSREKKESFPLTVTSAQKNPTAFYLCASTLRLAGTDTQYFGPGTRLTVL.

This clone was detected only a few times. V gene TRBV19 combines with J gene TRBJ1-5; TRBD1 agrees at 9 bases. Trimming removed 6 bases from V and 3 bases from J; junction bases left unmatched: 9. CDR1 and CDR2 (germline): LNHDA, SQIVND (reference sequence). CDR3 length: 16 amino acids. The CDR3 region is CASSLGQGSPNQPQHF. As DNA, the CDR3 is TGTGCCAGTAGCCTAGGACAGGGGAGCCCCAATCAGCCCCAGCATTTT.

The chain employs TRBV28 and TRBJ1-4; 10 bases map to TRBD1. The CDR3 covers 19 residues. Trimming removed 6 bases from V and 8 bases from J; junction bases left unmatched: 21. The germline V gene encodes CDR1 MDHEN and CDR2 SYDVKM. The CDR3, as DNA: TGTGCCAGCAGACTCTCCGCCGGGACAGGGGTCCCAGCTCGGGAAAAACTGTTTTTT. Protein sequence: CASRLSAGTGVPAREKLFF.

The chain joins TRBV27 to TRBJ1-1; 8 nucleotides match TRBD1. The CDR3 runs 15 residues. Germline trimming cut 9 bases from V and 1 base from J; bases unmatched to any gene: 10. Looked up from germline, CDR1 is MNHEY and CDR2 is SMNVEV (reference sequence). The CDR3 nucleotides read TGTGCCAGTACTCTCGACAGGGGTGCGAACACTGAAGCTTTCTTT. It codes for CASTLDRGANTEAFF.

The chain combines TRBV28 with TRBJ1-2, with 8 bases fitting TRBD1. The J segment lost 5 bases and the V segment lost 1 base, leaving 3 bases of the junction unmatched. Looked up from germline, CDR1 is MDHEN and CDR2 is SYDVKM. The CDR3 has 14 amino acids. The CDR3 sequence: CASSLSYRGYGYTF. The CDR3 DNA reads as TGTGCCAGCAGTTTATCCTACAGGGGGTATGGCTACACCTTC.

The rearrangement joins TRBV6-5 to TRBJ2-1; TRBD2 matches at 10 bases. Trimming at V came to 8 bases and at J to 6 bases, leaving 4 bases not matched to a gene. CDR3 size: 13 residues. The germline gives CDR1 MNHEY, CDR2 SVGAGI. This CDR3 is CASRLAGANEQFF. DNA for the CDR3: TGTGCCAGCCGGCTAGCGGGGGCCAATGAGCAGTTCTTC.

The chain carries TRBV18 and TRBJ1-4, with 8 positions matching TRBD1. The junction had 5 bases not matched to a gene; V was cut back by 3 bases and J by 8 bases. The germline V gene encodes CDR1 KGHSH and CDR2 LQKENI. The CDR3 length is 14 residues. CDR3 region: CASSPDRVNEKLFF. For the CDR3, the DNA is TGTGCCAGCTCACCGGACAGGGTAAACGAAAAACTGTTTTTT.

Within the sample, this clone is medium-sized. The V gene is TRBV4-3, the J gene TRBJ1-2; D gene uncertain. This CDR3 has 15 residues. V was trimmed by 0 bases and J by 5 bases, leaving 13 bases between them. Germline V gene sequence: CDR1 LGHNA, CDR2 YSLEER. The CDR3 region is CASSQDGGQKYGYTF. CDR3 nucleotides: TGCGCCAGCAGCCAAGATGGTGGGCAGAAGTATGGCTACACCTTC.

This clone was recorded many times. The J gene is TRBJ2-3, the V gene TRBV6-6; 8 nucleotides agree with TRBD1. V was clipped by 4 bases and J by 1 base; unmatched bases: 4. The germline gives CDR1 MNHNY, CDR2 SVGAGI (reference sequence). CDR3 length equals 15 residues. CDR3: CASSFTGGGTDTQYF. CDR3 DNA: TGTGCCAGCAGTTTTACAGGGGGTGGCACAGATACGCAGTATTTT.

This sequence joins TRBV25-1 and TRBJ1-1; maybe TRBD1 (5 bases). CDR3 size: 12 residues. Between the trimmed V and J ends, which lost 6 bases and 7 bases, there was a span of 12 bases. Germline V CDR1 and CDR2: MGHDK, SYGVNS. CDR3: CASSPTGGEAFF. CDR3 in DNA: TGTGCCAGCAGCCCTACGGGGGGTGAAGCTTTCTTT.